Sequencing of this T cell receptor beta chain was carried out in a study of cytomegalovirus exposure and HLA in healthy donors. General study points: The investigators catalogued 150 to 200 TCR beta chains as cytomegalovirus-associated.

CDR3 length equals 14 residues. Germline V CDR1 and CDR2: SNHLY, FYNNEI. V lost 2 bases, J lost 4 bases, and 3 bases stayed unmatched. Note on this clone: The antigen is undetermined.

It was with 60 Vbeta and 13 Jbeta primers that the PCR ran. In the original analysis: Tens of millions of unique TCR beta chains, roughly 11 million of them shared, were counted by a later analysis. Profiled with immunoSEQ multiplex PCR; TCRdb holds only in-frame clones, not every one. V and J calls and clone size are copied from that table; D and trimming were computed from the DNA. This table has just over 150,000 clones, around 80% appearing once. The receptor was derived from a man between 45 and 60 years old in good health and CMV-seropositive. The chain uses TRBV2 and TRBJ1-1; 8 bases line up with TRBD1. Sequenced sample: PBMCs. CDR3 sequence: CASSEQGAGTEAFF. The CDR3 DNA reads as TGTGCCAGCAGTGAACAGGGGGCGGGCACTGAAGCTTTCTTT.